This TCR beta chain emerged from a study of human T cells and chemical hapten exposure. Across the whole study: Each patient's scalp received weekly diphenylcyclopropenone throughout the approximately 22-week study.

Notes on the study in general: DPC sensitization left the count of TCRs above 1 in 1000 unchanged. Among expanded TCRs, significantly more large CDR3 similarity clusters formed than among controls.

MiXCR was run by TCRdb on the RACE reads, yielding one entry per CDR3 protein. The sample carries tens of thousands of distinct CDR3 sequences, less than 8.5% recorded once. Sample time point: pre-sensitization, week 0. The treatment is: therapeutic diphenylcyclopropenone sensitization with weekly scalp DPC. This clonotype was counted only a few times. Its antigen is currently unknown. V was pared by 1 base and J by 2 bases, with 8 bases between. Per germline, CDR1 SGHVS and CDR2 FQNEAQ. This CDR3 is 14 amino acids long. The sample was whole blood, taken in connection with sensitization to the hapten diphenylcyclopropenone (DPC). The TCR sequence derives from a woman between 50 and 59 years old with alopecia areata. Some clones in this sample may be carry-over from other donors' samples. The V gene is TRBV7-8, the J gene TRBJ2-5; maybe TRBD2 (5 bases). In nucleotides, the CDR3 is TGTGCCAGCAGCTTAGGGACTGGACAAGAGACCCAGTACTTC. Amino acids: CASSLGTGQETQYF.